What follows are 4 T cell receptor beta chains derived from one specimen sequenced in a study of molecular identifiers for immune sequencing clone quantification. TCRdb ran MiXCR on the PCR reads and lists one entry per CDR3 protein. The sample lists just under 650,000 distinct CDR3 sequences; 20% were seen once. The sample was naive CD8+ T cells from blood, with Jurkat cell RNA spiked in. Indicated subset: FACS-sorted CD8+CD4-CCR7+CD45RA+ naive T cells. The receptors were sampled from a human donor in good health. Some libraries in this study had Jurkat cell RNA spiked in.

In regard to this clonotype: A much bigger clone sits one base away, suggesting this may be a read error. This CDR3 is CASSRGGLGNQPQHF. Written as DNA, the CDR3 is TGTGCCAGCAGCCGCGGGGGACTTGGCAATCAGCCCCAGCATTTT. The chain combines TRBV3-1 with TRBJ1-5, with a tentative D call TRBD1 (5 bases). The CDR3 spans 15 residues. V lost 4 bases, J lost 2 bases, and 12 bases lay in between. Germline V lookup: CDR1 LGHDT, CDR2 YNNKEL (reference sequence). Variable domain in full (rest from reference TRBV3-1 and TRBJ1-5): DTAVSQTPKYLVTQMGNDKSIKCEQNLGHDTMYWYKQDSKKFLKIMFSYNNKELIINETVPNRFSPKSPDKAHLNLHINSLELGDSAVYFCASSRGGLGNQPQHFGDGTRLSIL.

On this clonotype: A much larger clone lies a single base off, so this may be a read error. V usage is TRBV19 and J usage is TRBJ1-1, with a weak D call TRBD1 (6 bases). In germline, CDR1 is LNHDA, CDR2 SQIVND (reference sequence). Between the trimmed V and J ends, which lost 4 bases and 0 bases, there was a span of 12 bases. This CDR3 is 15 amino acids long. DNA of the CDR3: TGTGCCAGTAGTAGAGATCAGGGGATGAACACTGAAGCTTTCTTT. The encoded protein is CASSRDQGMNTEAFF.

Points on this clonotype: A single base separates this from a much larger clone, so it may be a read error. This rearrangement joins TRBV4-2 to TRBJ2-7, with D maybe TRBD2 (5 bases). CDR3 size: 15 residues. Germline V lookup: CDR1 LGHNA, CDR2 YNFKEQ. In DNA, the CDR3 is TGTGCCAGCAGCCAAGCTAGCCAGTACTCCTACGAGCGGTACTTC. Its translation is CASSQASQYSYERYF.

The sample holds many counts of this clonotype. This sequence joins TRBV20-1 and TRBJ2-7, with D unresolved. The CDR3 runs to 12 residues. Trimming left V 0 bases short and J 7 bases short, with 10 bases between. CDR1 is DFQATT and CDR2 is SNEGSKA in the germline V gene (reference sequence). The CDR3 DNA sequence: TGCAGTGCTAGAGAGGTCGGTGGGGAGCAGTACTTC. It yields the protein CSAREVGGEQYF.